Given below is one T cell receptor (beta chain) in context. V was shortened by 5 bases and J by 8 bases, with 20 bases between the two germline ends. Germline V gives CDR1 LNHDA, CDR2 SQIVND (reference sequence). The CDR3 sequence is 15 residues long. The sample comes from a study of blood T cell repertoires in COVID-19. As processed by the authors: Using reference gene primer amplification, nucleated cell counts were estimated. TCRdb's table, derived via immunoSEQ multiplex PCR, lists solely in-frame clones and lacks some. The V and J calls and clone size are taken from that table; D and trimming were inferred from the DNA. The sample holds 180,000 or so clones; around 84% are singletons and the top ten take about 16%.

Specimen: PBMCs or T cells enriched from blood (not recorded which). The chain uses TRBV19 and TRBJ2-3; D is perhaps TRBD1 (6 bases). This clonotype originated in a man over 45 who had recovered from COVID-19. The CDR3 protein is CASSPRVGAIGTQYF. The CDR3 nucleotides are TGTGCCAGTAGTCCCCGAGTGGGGGCGATAGGTACGCAGTATTTT.